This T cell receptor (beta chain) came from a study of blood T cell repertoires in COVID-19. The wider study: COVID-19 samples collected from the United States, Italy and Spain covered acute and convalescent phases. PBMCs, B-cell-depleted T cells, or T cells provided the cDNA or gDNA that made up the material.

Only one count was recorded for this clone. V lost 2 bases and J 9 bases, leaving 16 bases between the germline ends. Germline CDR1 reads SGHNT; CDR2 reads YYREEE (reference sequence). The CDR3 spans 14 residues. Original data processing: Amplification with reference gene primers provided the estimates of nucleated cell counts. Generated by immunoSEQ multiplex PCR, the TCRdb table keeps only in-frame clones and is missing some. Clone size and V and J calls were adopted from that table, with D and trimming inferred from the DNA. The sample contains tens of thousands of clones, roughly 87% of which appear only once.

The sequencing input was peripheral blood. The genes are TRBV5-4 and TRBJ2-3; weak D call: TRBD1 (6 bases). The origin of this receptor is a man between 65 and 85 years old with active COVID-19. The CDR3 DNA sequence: TGTGCCAGCAGCTTTAACAGGGCCTCCGACACGCAGTATTTT. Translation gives CASSFNRASDTQYF. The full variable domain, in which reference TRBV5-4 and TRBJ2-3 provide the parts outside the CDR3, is ETGVTQSPTHLIKTRGQQVTLRCSSQSGHNTVSWYQQALGQGPQFIFQYYREEENGRGNFPPRFSGLQFPNYSSELNVNALELDDSALYLCASSFNRASDTQYFGPGTRLTVL.